The 4 T cell receptor beta chains listed next were all sequenced from one sample in a study of cytomegalovirus exposure and HLA in healthy donors (dated by TCRdb to about 2017). Receptor amplification or capture employed the immunoSEQ multiplex PCR assay. For the multiplex PCR, a mixture combining 60 forward primers for TCR Vbeta segments and 13 reverse primers for TCR Jbeta segments was used. As stored in TCRdb, this immuneACCESS dataset retains in-frame rearrangements with V and J assigned. A fraction of the clones does not appear; measured against another copy, unresolved V genes explain less than half of the discrepancy, and the remainder lacks a known reason. Present in this sample are 140,000 to 150,000 clones, under 90% of which were seen just once. Of the sample, almost 2.5% falls within the top ten clones. Sequenced sample: PBMCs. The receptor set was obtained from a boy younger than 10 in good health and CMV-seronegative.

The gene calls are TRBV7-6 and TRBJ2-7; a weak D match, TRBD1 (6 bases). V gave up 4 bases and J gave up 9 bases, with 16 bases separating them. Germline V gene lookup returns CDR1 SGHVS and CDR2 FNYEAQ. This CDR3 contains 13 residues. The CDR3 bases are TGTGCCAGCAGCTCTCGGGGACAATTTTGGCAGTACTTC. As protein: CASSSRGQFWQYF.

This chain links TRBV19 with TRBJ1-5, with 7 bases fitting TRBD1. There are 15 residues in the CDR3. The junction had 11 bases not matched to a gene; V was cut back by 5 bases and J by 7 bases. CDR1 is LNHDA and CDR2 is SQIVND in the germline V gene (reference sequence). CDR3 protein: CASSLRYRGVQPQHF. DNA of the CDR3: TGTGCCAGTAGTCTCCGATACAGGGGCGTGCAGCCCCAGCATTTT.

V and J are TRBV9 and TRBJ1-3; D perhaps matches TRBD1 (6 bases). The CDR3 consists of 16 residues. In germline, CDR1 is SGDLS, CDR2 YYNGEE. V was shortened by 1 base and J by 1 base, with 12 bases between the two germline ends. The chain's CDR3 is CASSVQGSQSGNTIYF. The CDR3 nucleotides read TGTGCCAGCAGCGTACAGGGGTCCCAGTCTGGAAACACCATATATTTT. The full variable domain, rest sourced from reference TRBV9 and TRBJ1-3, is DSGVTQTPKHLITATGQRVTLRCSPRSGDLSVYWYQQSLDQGLQFLIQYYNGEERAKGNILERFSAQQFPDLHSELNLSSLELGDSALYFCASSVQGSQSGNTIYFGEGSWLTVV.

This chain joins TRBV10-1 and TRBJ1-5; 7 bases are a match to TRBD1. The length of the CDR3 is 16 residues. Trimming at V came to 7 bases and at J to 0 bases, leaving 9 bases not matched to a gene. From germline, CDR1 is WNHNN and CDR2 SYGVQD (reference sequence). The DNA for the CDR3 is TGCGCCAGCACCGGGAGGGGGCGCGGTAGCAATCAGCCCCAGCATTTT. Translated: CASTGRGRGSNQPQHF.